A selection of T cell receptor beta chains follows, all from one sample in a study of cytomegalovirus exposure and HLA in healthy donors. Profiling relied on immunoSEQ multiplex PCR, and the TCRdb table lists in-frame clones only, not all of them. Among about 120,000 clones listed, about 79% were seen once. The sequenced material came from PBMCs. These receptors all come from a woman aged 45-59 years in good health and CMV-seronegative. Each CDR3 is given with its conserved first and last residue. The D gene is left open where the match is weak.

.	TRBV6-4	CASSDLPRDGTEAFF
.	TRBV4-3	CASSQDREGSQHF
.	TRBV2	CASSQNRGGNEQFF
TRBD2	TRBV27	CASSLGLAGDYEQYF
TRBD1	TRBV5-4	CASSLGGQGVSEQFF
.	TRBV7-2	CASSLESGANYEQYF
TRBD1	TRBV6-5	CASRLGGQGWNEAFF
.	TRBV6-5	CASSYSIPDIPYEQYF
.	TRBV11-2	CASSFSDGINQPQHF
.	TRBV28	CASSYPGVSSGNTIYF
TRBD2	TRBV5-5	CASSLDLGTRTWQYF
TRBD2	TRBV5-1	CASSTRTSVNTGELFF
TRBD1	TRBV6-6	CASSWGQTTGELFF